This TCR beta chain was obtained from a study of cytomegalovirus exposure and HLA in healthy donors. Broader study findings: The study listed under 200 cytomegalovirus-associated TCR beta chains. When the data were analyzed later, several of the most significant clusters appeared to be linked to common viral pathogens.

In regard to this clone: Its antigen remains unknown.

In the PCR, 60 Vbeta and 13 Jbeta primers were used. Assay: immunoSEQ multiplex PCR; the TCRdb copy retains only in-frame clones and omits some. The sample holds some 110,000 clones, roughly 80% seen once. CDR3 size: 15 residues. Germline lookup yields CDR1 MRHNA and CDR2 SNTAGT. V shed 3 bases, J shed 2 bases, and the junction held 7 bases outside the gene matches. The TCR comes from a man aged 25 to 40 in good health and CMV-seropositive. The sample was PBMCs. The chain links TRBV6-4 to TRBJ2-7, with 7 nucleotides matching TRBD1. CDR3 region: CASSDRYRGAYEQYF. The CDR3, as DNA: TGTGCCAGCAGTGATAGGTACAGGGGTGCCTACGAGCAGTACTTC.